This is a list of T cell receptor beta chains from one sample in a study of T-cell memory formation after mild COVID-19. TCRdb reanalysed the 5' RACE reads using MiXCR and keeps one entry per CDR3 protein. Among over 250,000 distinct CDR3 sequences, roughly 15% were seen once, and the ten largest hold approximately 23%. Sequencing was performed on PBMCs or a T cell subset sorted from them (not recorded which). The receptors stem from a man aged 18 to 29 who had mild COVID-19 (a few samples of this study predate the infection). Cell type and time point are not known. Each CDR3 is given with its conserved first and last residue. The D gene is left open where the match is weak.

v_gene,d_gene,CDR3aa
TRBV6-5,NA,CASNPGSGGNEQFF
TRBV19,NA,CASSVQGVGTEAFF
TRBV12-3/TRBV12-4,NA,CASSLGAGRVGYTF
TRBV7-9,NA,CAAPAEGGETQYF
TRBV3-1,TRBD2,CASSQPGSGLYNEQFF
TRBV12-3/TRBV12-4,NA,CASSLISVMNTEAFF
TRBV4-1,TRBD1,CASSQVQGDSGNTIYF
TRBV12-3/TRBV12-4,NA,CASRTTGSPYGYTF
TRBV6-5,TRBD1,CASSRSGTGGVETQYF
TRBV20-1,NA,CSARGAGDNYGYTF
TRBV7-3,NA,CASSPYYAPGAEQFF
TRBV5-1,NA,CASSLRWTMNTEAFF
TRBV7-2,NA,CASSLVTTPYNEQFF
TRBV29-1,NA,CSVDRSDTQYF
TRBV20-1,NA,CSARRDVPGYSPLHF
TRBV20-1,NA,CSAIRETQYF
TRBV7-8,NA,CASSFVLGSAEAFF
TRBV27,NA,CASNPLGTPTYEQYF
TRBV27,TRBD2,CASSPRGTRGLDEQFF
TRBV15,NA,CATGTRGGPPDTQYF
TRBV5-1,NA,CASSLLLAPGNTIYF
TRBV12-3/TRBV12-4,TRBD2,CASRALAGGLPQYF
TRBV20-1,NA,CSARRQGLNTGELFF
TRBV4-1,TRBD2,CASSLSGTTNLYEQYF
TRBV7-2,TRBD1,CASSVQGAEAFF
TRBV20-1,NA,CSAFLPNTEAFF
TRBV20-1,TRBD2,CSARRRGGETQYF
TRBV5-1,NA,CASSLGEIKGYGYTF
TRBV12-3/TRBV12-4,NA,CASRFPPTRVDEQFF
TRBV19,NA,CASSILTGHYTF
TRBV20-1,TRBD1,CSWDSLAKNIQYF
TRBV5-1,TRBD1,CASSAGQTRDNSPLHF
TRBV23-1,NA,CASSQSGDEQFF
TRBV9,NA,CASSPRGSPNTGELFF
TRBV12-3/TRBV12-4,NA,CASSPILRNEQFF
TRBV7-9,NA,CASSLAALTINEQFF
TRBV5-1,NA,CASSLGGPNQPQHF
TRBV4-3,TRBD1,CASSPSLGQTNQPQHF
TRBV28,NA,CASSLANSPLHF
TRBV20-1,TRBD2,CSAKLTSGGTDTQYF
TRBV7-2,NA,CASSLGLRTGPDTQYF
TRBV20-1,TRBD1,CSASRTGDEQYF
TRBV11-2,NA,CASSGPGANVLTF
TRBV6-1,TRBD1,CASSPGQGRGNTEAFF
TRBV6-5,NA,CASSYQSYPRSETQYF
TRBV2,NA,CASHPFEIYVEQYF
TRBV28,TRBD2,CASTTGGLSTDTQYF
TRBV20-1,NA,CSANRERETQYF